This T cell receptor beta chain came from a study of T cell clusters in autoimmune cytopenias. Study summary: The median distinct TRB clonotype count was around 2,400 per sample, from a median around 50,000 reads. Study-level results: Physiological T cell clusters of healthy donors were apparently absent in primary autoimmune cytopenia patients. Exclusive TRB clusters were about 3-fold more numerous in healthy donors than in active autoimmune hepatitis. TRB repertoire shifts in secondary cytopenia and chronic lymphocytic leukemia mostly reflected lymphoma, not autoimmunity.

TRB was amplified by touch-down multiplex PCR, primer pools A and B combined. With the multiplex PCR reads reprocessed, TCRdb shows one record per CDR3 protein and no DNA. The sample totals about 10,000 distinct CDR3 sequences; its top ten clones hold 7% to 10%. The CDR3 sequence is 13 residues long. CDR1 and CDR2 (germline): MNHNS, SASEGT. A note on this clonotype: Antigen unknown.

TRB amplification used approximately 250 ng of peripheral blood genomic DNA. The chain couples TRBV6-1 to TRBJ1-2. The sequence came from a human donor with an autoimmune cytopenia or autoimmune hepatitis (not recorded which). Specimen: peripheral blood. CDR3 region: CASSEVMETGYTF.